One and the same sample provided the 32 T cell receptor beta chains below, sequenced in a study of regulatory T cells in long-lasting Graves disease. Time point: newly diagnosed GD, antithyroid drugs for less than 3 months. PBMC RNA served as the TCR library source. In building TCR beta libraries, iRepertoire HTBI primers were used together with Arm-PCR of CDR3 regions. TCRdb fed the multiplex PCR reads into MiXCR, producing one record per CDR3 protein. The sample shows about 560,000 distinct CDR3 sequences, about 15% of them seen only once. The same data also went into a second study, on T cells in Graves' hyperthyroidism and ophthalmopathy.

The specimen was peripheral blood mononuclear cells (PBMCs), collected at new diagnosis, from a patient treated with antithyroid drugs. The receptors here all came from a man in his late teens or twenties with Graves disease.

This clonotype was counted many times. The V and J genes are TRBV11-2 and TRBJ2-3, with 12 bases identical to TRBD2. Trimming cost V 3 bases and J 0 bases; bases outside gene matches: 10. The CDR3 runs 19 residues. Germline values: CDR1 SGHAT, CDR2 FQNNGV. CDR3: CASSFSSGRGSESTDTQYF. DNA of the CDR3: TGTGCCAGCAGCTTCTCTAGCGGGAGGGGTTCTGAAAGCACAGATACGCAGTATTTT.

In this sample, this clonotype turned up many times. The V and J genes are TRBV7-3 and TRBJ2-3; 7 bases fit TRBD2. Trimming took 4 bases from V and 0 from J; bases not matched to a gene: 4. CDR1 and CDR2 (germline): SGHTA, FQGTGA. This CDR3 contains 15 residues. The CDR3 here is CASSSTSSSTDTQYF. CDR3 sequence (DNA): TGTGCCAGCAGCTCGACTAGCAGTAGCACAGATACGCAGTATTTT. The whole variable domain, remainder taken from reference TRBV7-3 and TRBJ2-3, is GAGVSQTPSNKVTEKGKYVELRCDPISGHTALYWYRQSLGQGPEFLIYFQGTGAADDSGLPNDRFFAVRPEGSVSTLKIQRTERGDSAVYLCASSSTSSSTDTQYFGPGTRLTVL.

This clonotype was observed a handful of times. In nucleotides, the CDR3 is TGTGCCAGCAGCCGCGACGGAGGAGAGACCCAGTACTTC. It translates to CASSRDGGETQYF. The chain couples TRBV7-9 to TRBJ2-5; TRBD2 might be the D (5 bases). Trimming pared 5 bases from V and 4 bases from J, leaving 11 bases between. Germline assignment: CDR1 SEHNR and CDR2 FQNEAQ (reference sequence). CDR3 length: 13 amino acids.

This clonotype was counted ten times or more. The chain employs TRBV20-1 and TRBJ2-3, with D possibly matching TRBD2 (6 bases). This CDR3 is 15 amino acids long. Germline CDR1 reads DFQATT; CDR2 reads SNEGSKA (reference sequence). The V end lost 1 base, the J end lost 0 bases, and 11 bases lay between the germline ends. The DNA for the CDR3 is TGCAGTGCTAGAGCCGGCGGGACTAGCACAGATACGCAGTATTTT. This gives the protein CSARAGGTSTDTQYF.

The rearrangement joins TRBV29-1 to TRBJ1-1; 8 nucleotides line up with TRBD1. The length of the CDR3 is 12 residues. Germline V CDR1 and CDR2: SQVTM, ANQGSEA. After removal of 6 bases from V and 1 base from J, the junction contained 1 base not matched to a gene. As DNA, the CDR3 is TGCAGCGTGGGACAGGCGAACACTGAAGCTTTCTTT. It encodes CSVGQANTEAFF.

A note on this clonotype: This sequence may be a read error, since a much larger clone differs from it by one base. CDR3: CASSLPGGRQRTYF. The CDR3, as DNA: TGTGCCAGCAGCCTCCCGGGGGGCCGACAAAGGACGTATTTT. The V and J genes are TRBV6-1 and TRBJ2-3, with D possibly TRBD2 on 7 matching bases. V was shortened by 6 bases and J by 14 bases, with 24 bases between the two germline ends. Germline V gene data show CDR1 as MNHNS and CDR2 as SASEGT. The CDR3 spans 14 residues.

This clonotype was observed at least ten times. The CDR3 loop is CASSGTSGRFDEQYF. The CDR3 DNA reads as TGCGCCAGCAGCGGGACTAGCGGGAGGTTCGACGAGCAGTACTTC. This rearrangement joins TRBV10-2 to TRBJ2-7, with 15 bases aligning to TRBD2. Germline-derived CDR1 and CDR2 are WSHSY and SAAADI. The CDR3 sequence is 15 residues long. V lost 6 bases to trimming and J lost 5 bases; unmatched junction nucleotides: 5.

This clonotype was recorded at least ten times. CDR3 sequence (DNA): TGTGCCAGCAGTGAAGGGCCAGTACAAGAGACCCAGTACTTC. Amino acids: CASSEGPVQETQYF. The chain has TRBV6-1 and TRBJ2-5; D not resolved. Trimming took off 1 base at V and 2 bases at J, with 8 bases between the two ends. Germline values: CDR1 MNHNS, CDR2 SASEGT. The length of the CDR3 is 14 residues.

The chain recombines TRBV7-9 with TRBJ2-4; no clear D. CDR3 length equals 16 residues. The germline gives CDR1 SEHNR, CDR2 FQNEAQ (reference sequence). The V end was cut by 0 bases, the J end by 0 bases, with 9 bases between. CDR3 nucleotide sequence: TGTGCCAGCAGCTTAGCTGAATACCTAGCCAAAAACATTCAGTACTTC. Protein product: CASSLAEYLAKNIQYF.

This clonotype showed up many times. V and J are TRBV27 and TRBJ1-5, with D tentatively TRBD1 (5 bases). This CDR3 has 15 residues. Germline V lookup: CDR1 MNHEY, CDR2 SMNVEV (reference sequence). V was shortened by 1 base and J by 7 bases, with 14 bases between the two germline ends. The CDR3 sequence: CASSLFSTGSQPQHF. The CDR3 DNA is TGTGCCAGCAGTTTATTTTCCACAGGTTCGCAGCCCCAGCATTTT.

The chain recombines TRBV6-2 or TRBV6-3 with TRBJ1-3; 7 bases match TRBD1. Unmatched junction bases numbered 6, after V lost 6 bases and J lost 1 base. The CDR3 runs to 15 residues. CDR1 and CDR2 (germline): MNHEY, SVGEGT. The CDR3 region is CASRSGTASGNTIYF. The CDR3 coding sequence is TGTGCCAGCAGATCCGGGACAGCATCTGGAAACACCATATATTTT.

This clonotype has just a few counts. This chain connects TRBV12-3 or TRBV12-4 to TRBJ1-5, with 10 bases identical to TRBD1. The V gene end was trimmed by 7 bases and the J gene end by 2 bases; junction bases not matched to a gene: 14. This CDR3 has 18 residues. The DNA for the CDR3 is TGTGCCAGCACCCCCGGGGACAGGGGAGGTTTTGGCAATCAGCCCCAGCATTTT. It yields the protein CASTPGDRGGFGNQPQHF.

This clonotype was detected only a few times. The chain carries TRBV12-5 and TRBJ2-7, with TRBD2 matching over 13 bases. CDR1 LGHNT and CDR2 FRNRAP come from the germline V gene. Trimming took 5 bases from V and 3 from J; bases not matched to a gene: 4. The CDR3 consists of 15 residues. The CDR3 nucleotides read TGTGCTAGTGGTATCGGGACTAGCGGGATCTACGAGCAGTACTTC. It codes for CASGIGTSGIYEQYF.

This clonotype was seen ten or more times. This chain connects TRBV6-2 or TRBV6-3 to TRBJ1-2; D is undetermined. Between the trimmed V and J ends, which lost 2 bases and 2 bases, there was a span of 12 bases. Germline V gives CDR1 MNHEY, CDR2 SVGEGT. This CDR3 is built from 15 residues. The CDR3 reads CASSYPGLENYGYTF. Written as DNA, the CDR3 is TGTGCCAGCAGTTACCCTGGATTGGAAAACTATGGCTACACCTTC.

This clonotype showed up many times. This chain connects TRBV27 to TRBJ2-7, with a possible D match to TRBD1 (6 bases). The CDR3 is 15 amino acids. V dropped 2 bases and J dropped 4 bases, with 15 bases sitting between them. Germline CDR1 and CDR2: MNHEY and SMNVEV (reference sequence). The CDR3: CASSLSAGARYEQYF. DNA for the CDR3: TGTGCCAGCAGTTTAAGTGCAGGGGCGAGATACGAGCAGTACTTC.

The table lists this clonotype with many counts. The CDR3 region has the DNA TGTGCCAGCAGCCCGAGTGTGATCTATGGCTACACCTTC. Translated, it gives CASSPSVIYGYTF. The V call is TRBV12-3 or TRBV12-4, the J call TRBJ1-2; D not resolved. The CDR3 consists of 13 residues. Trimming stripped 6 bases from V and 4 bases from J, with 12 bases between.

This chain connects TRBV9 to TRBJ2-7, with TRBD1 matching 10 bases. V dropped 0 bases and J dropped 3; count of bases not matched to a gene: 3. CDR3 length: 15 amino acids. Germline V gene data show CDR1 as SGDLS and CDR2 as YYNGEE. The CDR3 loop reads CASSVGGTGVYEQYF. In DNA, the CDR3 is TGTGCCAGCAGCGTAGGCGGGACAGGGGTCTACGAGCAGTACTTC.

This clonotype came up many times. The chain joins TRBV7-6 to TRBJ2-3; D is perhaps TRBD1 (7 bases). The CDR3 is made up of 19 amino acids. Per the germline V gene, CDR1 is SGHVS and CDR2 is FNYEAQ. V was trimmed by 4 bases and J by 2 bases, leaving 25 bases between them. The CDR3 reads CASSYPGGTPPLFTDTQYF. CDR3 in DNA: TGTGCCAGCAGCTACCCAGGGGGGACACCCCCACTGTTCACAGATACGCAGTATTTT.

This clonotype was observed a few times. The V and J genes are TRBV7-3 and TRBJ2-1; D possibly corresponds to TRBD2 (5 bases). The CDR3 totals 12 residues. Germline V gene data show CDR1 as SGHTA and CDR2 as FQGTGA. V was pared by 6 bases and J by 10 bases, with 13 bases between. CDR3 in DNA: TGTGCCAGCAGTTCATACACGGGGGAGCAGTTCTTC. Its translation: CASSSYTGEQFF.

The sample holds many counts of this clonotype. V is TRBV7-8 and J is TRBJ2-1; 8 bases are a match to TRBD1. Germline values: CDR1 SGHVS, CDR2 FQNEAQ. V shed 4 bases and J 5 bases; nucleotides not matched to a gene: 4. The CDR3 is made up of 14 amino acids. CDR3 in DNA: TGTGCCAGCAGCTCCAGGGGGCGGAACAATGAGCAGTTCTTC. It is translated as CASSSRGRNNEQFF. Together with reference TRBV7-8 and TRBJ2-1, the CDR3 gives the full variable domain: GAGVSQSPRYKVAKRGQDVALRCDPISGHVSLFWYQQALGQGPEFLTYFQNEAQLDKSGLPSDRFFAERPEGSVSTLKIQRTQQEDSAVYLCASSSRGRNNEQFFGPGTRLTVL.

At least ten counts were recorded for this clonotype. This CDR3 is CASSLGVVAEAFF. The DNA for the CDR3 is TGTGCCAGCAGTTTGGGGGTTGTGGCTGAAGCTTTCTTT. This chain uses TRBV12-3 or TRBV12-4 with TRBJ1-1, with a weak D call TRBD1 (5 bases). V was trimmed by 3 bases and J by 6 bases, leaving 11 bases between them. The CDR3 runs to 13 residues.

In this sample, this clonotype turned up many times. The chain is built from TRBV28 and TRBJ1-5, with unresolved D. The CDR3 has 13 residues. The V gene lost 4 bases and the J gene lost 4 bases, with 8 bases spanning the gap. Germline V lookup: CDR1 MDHEN, CDR2 SYDVKM. The CDR3 DNA sequence: TGTGCCAGCAGTTCTACACGGAATCAGCCCCAGCATTTT. Its protein product is CASSSTRNQPQHF.

There are many counts of this clonotype. V and J are TRBV7-6 and TRBJ2-7; the D gene is possibly TRBD1 (6 bases). This CDR3 has 14 amino acids. V lost 1 base to trimming and J lost 1 base, with 8 bases between them. Germline CDR1 and CDR2: SGHVS and FNYEAQ. Here the CDR3 reads CASSLGGRSYEQYF. The CDR3 coding sequence is TGTGCCAGCAGCTTAGGGGGGCGGTCCTACGAGCAGTACTTC.

This clonotype has ten or more counts. This chain joins TRBV6-1 and TRBJ1-1; 9 bases map to TRBD1. There are 14 residues in the CDR3. Losses at the gene ends were 6 bases for V and 5 bases for J; bases not matched to a gene: 7. Germline V gene data show CDR1 as MNHNS and CDR2 as SASEGT. The CDR3 here is CASSPQGARTEAFF. CDR3 nucleotide sequence: TGTGCCAGCAGCCCACAGGGGGCCCGGACTGAAGCTTTCTTT.

This clonotype has more than one count but fewer than ten. The chain combines TRBV7-6 with TRBJ2-7; possibly TRBD2 for D (5 bases). The germline V gene has CDR1 SGHVS and CDR2 FNYEAQ. With 1 base removed from V and 0 bases from J, the gap between germline ends came to 19 bases. This CDR3 is built from 18 residues. Here the CDR3 reads CASSLGPPHGKSSYEQYF. CDR3 coding DNA: TGTGCCAGCAGCTTAGGGCCCCCCCACGGGAAGAGCTCCTACGAGCAGTACTTC. Full variable domain (outside the CDR3, taken from reference TRBV7-6 and TRBJ2-7): GAGVSQSPRYKVTKRGQDVALRCDPISGHVSLYWYRQALGQGPEFLTYFNYEAQQDKSGLPNDRFSAERPEGSISTLTIQRTEQRDSAMYRCASSLGPPHGKSSYEQYFGPGTRLTVT.

The J gene is TRBJ2-1, the V gene TRBV10-3; 12 bases match TRBD2. This CDR3 contains 13 residues. Germline trimming cut 6 bases from V and 6 bases from J; bases unmatched to any gene: 0. Per the germline V gene, CDR1 is ENHRY and CDR2 is SYGVKD. The CDR3 is CAIRTSGSNEQFF. The CDR3 DNA is TGTGCCATCAGGACTAGCGGGAGCAATGAGCAGTTCTTC.

This clonotype has a handful of counts. The rearrangement joins TRBV20-1 to TRBJ2-3; perhaps TRBD2 as D (5 bases). This CDR3 comprises 15 residues. Trimming removed 3 bases at V and 2 bases at J, with 15 bases between. The germline CDR1 and CDR2 sequences are DFQATT and SNEGSKA (reference sequence). In DNA form, the CDR3 reads TGCAGTGCTAGGGCCCTCGGACTGAACACAGATACGCAGTATTTT. This encodes CSARALGLNTDTQYF.

The chain employs TRBV10-3 and TRBJ2-5; 12 bases fit TRBD2. Trimming took 0 bases from V and 4 from J; bases not matched to a gene: 0. Germline loops: CDR1 ENHRY, CDR2 SYGVKD. This CDR3 region has 15 residues. The CDR3 reads CAISESTSGRETQYF. In DNA, the CDR3 is TGTGCCATCAGTGAGTCGACTAGCGGGAGAGAGACCCAGTACTTC.

This clonotype was picked up a small number of times. The chain joins TRBV6-5 to TRBJ2-5; unclear D gene. The germline V and J ends were trimmed by 2 bases and 4 bases, with 8 bases remaining between them. Per the germline V gene, CDR1 is MNHEY and CDR2 is SVGAGI. The CDR3 runs to 13 residues. CDR3 sequence reads: CASSYRVRETQYF. Written as DNA, the CDR3 is TGTGCCAGCAGTTACAGGGTTAGAGAGACCCAGTACTTC.

This clonotype was counted ten times or more. The chain is built from TRBV28 and TRBJ1-1, with no clear D. This CDR3 spans 11 amino acids. Looked up from germline, CDR1 is MDHEN and CDR2 is SYDVKM. Trimming cost V 3 bases and J 2 bases, with 1 base left between them. CDR3 nucleotides: TGTGCCAGCAGTTTCAACACTGAAGCTTTCTTT. This translates into CASSFNTEAFF.

This clonotype has ten or more counts. This chain uses TRBV20-1 with TRBJ2-7; D not resolved. This CDR3 contains 13 residues. Trimming pared 3 bases from V and 5 bases from J, leaving 14 bases between. The V gene's germline CDR1 is DFQATT and CDR2 SNEGSKA (reference sequence). CDR3 sequence (DNA): TGCAGTGCTAGGGCGATAGTTGGCCACGAGCAGTACTTC. Translation gives CSARAIVGHEQYF.

This clonotype appeared a few times. The chain has TRBV7-2 and TRBJ2-2, with TRBD2 identical over 9 bases. This CDR3 is built from 16 residues. After removal of 5 bases from V and 3 bases from J, the junction contained 7 bases not matched to a gene. Looked up from germline, CDR1 is SGHTA and CDR2 is FQGNSA. CDR3 sequence: CASSQMIAGDTGELFF. DNA for the CDR3: TGTGCCAGCAGCCAAATGATAGCGGGAGACACCGGGGAGCTGTTTTTT.